What follows are 11 T cell receptor beta chains derived from one specimen sequenced in a study of blood T cells in healthy people across ages (dated by TCRdb to between 2015 and 2017). The library was generated by 5' RACE. Sequencing was carried out with an Illumina HiSeq 2500. A second PCR of about 7 to 12 cycles was performed with a sample-barcoded 5' primer and a J-beta primer mix. Starting from the raw public reads, TCRdb applied fastp trimming at Q25, assembled clones with MiXCR and retained in-frame beta chains. Under each unique CDR3 protein, matching rows form one entry showing the most common genes and DNA. For this sample the table gives more than 800,000 distinct CDR3 sequences, of which more than 25% were detected only once. About 18% of the sample is held by the ten biggest clonotypes. Specimen: blood. These receptors came from a woman at least 80 years old in good health.

This chain connects TRBV7-9 to TRBJ2-4, with 7 positions matching TRBD1. The closer fit of TRBJ2-7 to the DNA end suggests the J call may be wrong. The length of the CDR3 is 13 residues. Per germline, CDR1 SEHNR and CDR2 FQNEAQ (reference sequence). The CDR3 spells CASSVTGEYEQYF. CDR3 coding DNA: TGTGCCAGCAGCGTCACAGGGGAATACGAGCAGTACTTC.

This clonotype has ten or more counts. The V call is TRBV11-2, the J call TRBJ2-5, with TRBD1 matching over 8 bases. This CDR3 is built from 13 residues. After removal of 5 bases from V and 7 bases from J, the junction contained 6 bases not matched to a gene. CDR1 is SGHAT, CDR2 FQNNGV, per germline. CDR3 sequence reads: CASSARGQGTQYF. CDR3 DNA: TGTGCCAGCAGCGCCAGGGGGCAGGGGACCCAGTACTTC.

The rearrangement links TRBV24-1 to TRBJ2-7; D gene ambiguous. The V end lost 9 bases, the J end lost 0 bases, and 11 bases lay between the germline ends. The germline V gene has CDR1 KGHDR and CDR2 SFDVKD. The CDR3 sequence is 13 residues long. The DNA for the CDR3 is TGTGCCACCTCTAATCACGTCTCCTACGAGCAGTACTTC. This encodes CATSNHVSYEQYF.

The rearrangement joins TRBV6-1 to TRBJ2-3; 10 bases match TRBD2. V lost 3 bases, J lost 1 base, and 4 bases stayed unmatched. The germline gives CDR1 MNHNS, CDR2 SASEGT. The CDR3 spans 16 residues. The CDR3 is CASSDVAGGRTDTQYF. For the CDR3, the DNA is TGTGCCAGCAGTGATGTAGCGGGGGGTCGCACAGATACGCAGTATTTT.

This clonotype has a handful of counts. This chain connects TRBV20-1 to TRBJ1-5; no clear D. Germline values: CDR1 DFQATT, CDR2 SNEGSKA (reference sequence). V was clipped by 3 bases and J by 3 bases, with 9 bases between them. The CDR3 length is 13 residues. The CDR3 here is CSASPGTNQPQHF. CDR3 nucleotide sequence: TGCAGTGCTAGTCCAGGTACCAATCAGCCCCAGCATTTT.

In its sample, this clonotype was seen a few times. The V call is TRBV25-1, the J call TRBJ1-1; a weak D match, TRBD1 (5 bases). This CDR3 has 13 residues. Germline V CDR1 and CDR2: MGHDK, SYGVNS. V dropped 7 bases and J dropped 1 base, with 10 bases sitting between them. In nucleotides, the CDR3 is TGTGCCAGCACCGGGACGGAGAACACTGAAGCTTTCTTT. Amino acids: CASTGTENTEAFF.

The table lists this clonotype with many counts. This rearrangement joins TRBV29-1 to TRBJ2-7, with D tentatively TRBD2 (5 bases). The V end lost 5 bases, the J end lost 2 bases, and 10 bases lay between the germline ends. The CDR3 totals 12 residues. Germline lookup yields CDR1 SQVTM and CDR2 ANQGSEA. The CDR3 region has the DNA TGCAGCGTTCGGGATAAAACCTACGAGCAGTACTTC. As protein: CSVRDKTYEQYF.

This clonotype was seen a few times. This chain uses TRBV24-1 with TRBJ2-1; D gene unclear. V gave up 4 bases and J gave up 6 bases, with 3 bases separating them. The germline V gene has CDR1 KGHDR and CDR2 SFDVKD. The CDR3 covers 11 residues. The CDR3 reads CATSETNEQFF. Here the CDR3 DNA reads TGTGCCACCAGTGAAACCAATGAGCAGTTCTTC.

The genes are TRBV7-2 and TRBJ2-3, with no clear D. Trimming pared 1 base from V and 9 bases from J, leaving 8 bases between. Germline V CDR1 and CDR2: SGHTA, FQGNSA. The CDR3 is 12 residues long. DNA of the CDR3: TGTGCCAGCAGCTTAGACGAGTTCACGCAGTATTTT. Amino acid sequence: CASSLDEFTQYF.

At least ten counts were recorded for this clonotype. The chain joins TRBV12-3 or TRBV12-4 to TRBJ2-5, with a tentative D call TRBD1 (5 bases). Trimming shortened V by 6 bases and J by 3 bases, and 11 bases separated the two germline ends. There are 13 residues in the CDR3. The CDR3 DNA follows: TGTGCCAGCAGGGCGCAGGGCGAAGAGACCCAGTACTTC. This sequence encodes CASRAQGEETQYF.

This clonotype was counted a single time. The chain uses TRBV12-3 or TRBV12-4 and TRBJ2-7, with 7 positions matching TRBD1. The ends lost 6 bases at V and 7 bases at J; junction bases unmatched: 12. The CDR3 length is 14 residues. CDR3 nucleotides: TGTGCCAGCAGCCTGACAGGGACCCAGGGAGAGCAGTACTTC. As protein: CASSLTGTQGEQYF.